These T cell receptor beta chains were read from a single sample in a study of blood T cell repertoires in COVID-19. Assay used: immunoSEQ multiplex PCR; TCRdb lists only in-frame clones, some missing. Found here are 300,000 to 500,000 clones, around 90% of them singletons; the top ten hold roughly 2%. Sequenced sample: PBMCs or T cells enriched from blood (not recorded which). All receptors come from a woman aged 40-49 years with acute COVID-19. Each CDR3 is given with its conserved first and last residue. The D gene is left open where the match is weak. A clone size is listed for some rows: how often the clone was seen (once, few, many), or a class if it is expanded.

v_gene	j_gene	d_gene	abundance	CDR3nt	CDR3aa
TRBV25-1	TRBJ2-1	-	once	TGTGCCAGCAGTGAATTACGAATTGAGAGTTACAATGAGCAGTTCTTC	CASSELRIESYNEQFF
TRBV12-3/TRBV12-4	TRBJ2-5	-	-	TGTGCCAGCAGCAACGACTCGGGGGAGACCCAGTACTTC	CASSNDSGETQYF
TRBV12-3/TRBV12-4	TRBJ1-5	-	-	TGTGCCAGCAGACAGGGTTATCAGCCCCAGCATTTT	CASRQGYQPQHF
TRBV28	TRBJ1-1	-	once	TGTGCCAGCAGCCTTTTGGCGGGGGATGACACTGAAGCTTTCTTT	CASSLLAGDDTEAFF
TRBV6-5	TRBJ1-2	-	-	TGTGCCAGCAGTTTCAACGTGTTGGAGTCGGTGGGCTACACCTTC	CASSFNVLESVGYTF
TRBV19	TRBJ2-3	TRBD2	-	TGTGCCAGTAGTATAGATCGGCGCAGCTTAGGACTAGCGGGGGGTAACACAGATACGCAGTATTTT	CASSIDRRSLGLAGGNTDTQYF
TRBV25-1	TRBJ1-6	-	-	TGTGCCAGCAGTCCCCTGGCACGAGACGGAGGGAATTCACCCCTCCACTTT	CASSPLARDGGNSPLHF
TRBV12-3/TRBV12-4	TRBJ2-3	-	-	TGTGCCAGCAGTCCCGGGACTGATACGCAGTATTTT	CASSPGTDTQYF
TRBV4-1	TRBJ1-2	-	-	TGCGCCAGCAGCCAAGATCCCGGGGTCTATGGCTACACCTTC	CASSQDPGVYGYTF
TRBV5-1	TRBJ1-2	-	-	TGCGCCAGCAGCTTGGGATTACAGGGTTCTTATGGCTACACCTTC	CASSLGLQGSYGYTF
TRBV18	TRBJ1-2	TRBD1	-	TGTGCCAGCTCACCATCTCCTCAGGGGGCGACTTATGTCGGTGGCTACACCTTC	CASSPSPQGATYVGGYTF
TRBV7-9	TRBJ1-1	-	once	TGTGCCAGCAGCTTCGAGGGTATTACTGAAGCTTTCTTT	CASSFEGITEAFF
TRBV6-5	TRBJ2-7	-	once	TGTGCCAGCAGTTGGAGGGGGGGCTTTGGCGAGCAGTACTTC	CASSWRGGFGEQYF
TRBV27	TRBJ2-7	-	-	TGTGCCAGCAGTTTCGGCGAGCAGTACTTC	CASSFGEQYF
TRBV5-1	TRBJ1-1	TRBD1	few	TGCGCCAGCAGCGTAGGACAGGGAATGAACACTGAAGCTTTCTTT	CASSVGQGMNTEAFF
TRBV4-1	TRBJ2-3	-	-	TGCGCCAGCAGCCAGACCAGGGGCCCAGATACGCAGTATTTT	CASSQTRGPDTQYF
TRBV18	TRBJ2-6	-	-	TGTGCCAGCTCACCAACAGGGGCCAACGTCCTGACTTTC	CASSPTGANVLTF
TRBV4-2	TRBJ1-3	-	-	TGTGCCAGCAGCCAGGATACAAGGGCCGGGACTGGAAACACCATATATTTT	CASSQDTRAGTGNTIYF
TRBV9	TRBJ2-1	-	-	TGTGCCAGCAGCGAAAGAGAACCTAACTCCTACAATGAGCAGTTCTTC	CASSEREPNSYNEQFF
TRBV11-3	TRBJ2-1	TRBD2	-	TGTGCCAGCAGCTGGACTAGCGGGGACCACAATGAGCAGTTCTTC	CASSWTSGDHNEQFF
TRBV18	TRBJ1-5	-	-	TGTGCCAGCTCAGGGGACTATCAGCCCCAGCATTTT	CASSGDYQPQHF
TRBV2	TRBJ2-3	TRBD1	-	TGTGCCAGCAGAAGAACAGGGGGAGATACGCAGTATTTT	CASRRTGGDTQYF
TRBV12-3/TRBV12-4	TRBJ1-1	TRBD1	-	TGTGCCTCAACGACAGGGAGCACTGAAGCTTTCTTT	CASTTGSTEAFF
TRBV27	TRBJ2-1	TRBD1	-	TGTGCCAGCAAAAGTGCGGACAGGGGGTGGAATGAGCAGTTCTTC	CASKSADRGWNEQFF
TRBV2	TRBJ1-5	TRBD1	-	TGTGCCAGCAGTGGTCAGACAGGGAAAAGCAATCAGCCCCAGCATTTT	CASSGQTGKSNQPQHF
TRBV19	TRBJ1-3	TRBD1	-	TGTGCCAGTAGTCCCAACAGGGGAATCACTGGAAACACCATATATTTT	CASSPNRGITGNTIYF
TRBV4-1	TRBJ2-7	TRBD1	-	TGCGCCAGCAGCCAGCACCGGGACAGTAATTACGAGCAGTACTTC	CASSQHRDSNYEQYF
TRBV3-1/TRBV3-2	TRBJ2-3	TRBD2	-	TGTGCCAGCAGCCAAGTTGGGCTAGCGGGGGGGACTACGCAGTATTTT	CASSQVGLAGGTTQYF
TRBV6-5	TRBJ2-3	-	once	TGTGCCAGCAGTCTAGTCACAGATACGCAGTATTTT	CASSLVTDTQYF
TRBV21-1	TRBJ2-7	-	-	TGTGCCAGCAGCAATAGTGACGAGCAGTACTTC	CASSNSDEQYF
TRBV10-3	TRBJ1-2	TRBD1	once	TGTGCCATCAGGAAGGACAGGGATCATGGCTACACCTTC	CAIRKDRDHGYTF
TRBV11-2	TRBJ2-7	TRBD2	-	TGTGCCAGCAGCTTAGAGGGCGGGGGAAGCCTTTTATCCTACGAGCAGTACTTC	CASSLEGGGSLLSYEQYF
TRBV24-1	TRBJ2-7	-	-	TGTGCCACCAGTGATTCGAACAGGGGGGGAGCCGAGCAGTACTTC	CATSDSNRGGAEQYF
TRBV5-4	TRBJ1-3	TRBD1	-	TGTGCCAGCAGCTGGGGAACAGGGGTCTCTGGAAACACCATATATTTT	CASSWGTGVSGNTIYF